What follows describes a single T cell receptor (beta chain). The CDR3 covers 13 residues. CDR1 and CDR2 from the germline V gene are SGHDN and FVKESK. After removal of 10 bases from V and 8 bases from J, the junction contained 13 bases not matched to a gene. The method was immunoSEQ multiplex PCR; TCRdb's version includes in-frame clones alone and lacks a portion of them. The table records about 660,000 clones, 88% of them present only once. The data stem from a study of shared T cell receptors in the human thymus. This same sample was also part of a study on human thymus T cells. That study adds: Across thymic and blood repertoires, the usage of V and J genes appeared to be biased.

The receptor comes from a boy under two years old with a congenital heart defect. The sequenced sample was thymocytes. The chain is built from TRBV14 and TRBJ2-7, with 8 bases fitting TRBD2. The CDR3 sequence: CATAPAGVIKQYF. The DNA for the CDR3 is TGTGCCACCGCCCCAGCGGGAGTAATCAAGCAGTACTTC. Variable domain in full (rest from reference TRBV14 and TRBJ2-7): EAGVTQFPSHSVIEKGQTVTLRCDPISGHDNLYWYRRVMGKEIKFLLHFVKESKQDESGMPNNRFLAERTGGTYSTLKVQPAELEDSGVYFCATAPAGVIKQYFGPGTRLTVT.